This passage covers 4 T cell receptor beta chains from one sample sequenced in a study of cytomegalovirus exposure and HLA in healthy donors. This table comes from immunoSEQ multiplex PCR, and its TCRdb copy is limited to in-frame clones, with some not included. The data hold about 280,000 clones, with around nine tenths observed a single time. Specimen: PBMCs. These receptors all come from a woman younger than 35 in good health and CMV-seronegative.

V and J are TRBV25-1 and TRBJ2-7, with 10 positions matching TRBD2. The CDR3 sequence is 14 residues long. Germline trimming cut 4 bases from V and 4 bases from J; bases unmatched to any gene: 4. CDR1 and CDR2 from the germline V gene are MGHDK and SYGVNS. CDR3 coding DNA: TGTGCCAGCAGTGCTAGCGGGAGTCTATACGAGCAGTACTTC. Translating it yields CASSASGSLYEQYF.

This clone came up once. The V and J genes are TRBV11-2 and TRBJ2-7, with 7 bases fitting TRBD2. The CDR3 is 17 residues long. Germline CDR1 and CDR2: SGHAT and FQNNGV. The ends lost 0 bases at V and 3 bases at J; junction bases unmatched: 11. The CDR3 sequence: CASSLERGGPPFYEQYF. Written as DNA, the CDR3 is TGTGCCAGCAGCTTAGAACGGGGAGGGCCACCCTTCTACGAGCAGTACTTC.

The chain joins TRBV5-1 to TRBJ2-1, with 11 bases lining up with TRBD2. The V gene end was trimmed by 4 bases and the J gene end by 5 bases; junction bases not matched to a gene: 8. This CDR3 spans 16 amino acids. Germline-derived CDR1 and CDR2 are SGHRS and YFSETQ. CDR3 bases: TGCGCCAGCAGCGTATTAGCGGGAGGGCTCGACAATGAGCAGTTCTTC. It is translated as CASSVLAGGLDNEQFF.

The chain carries TRBV5-4 and TRBJ1-3; 9 bases align to TRBD1. CDR3 length equals 16 residues. Germline CDR1 is SGHNT and CDR2 is YYREEE (reference sequence). The CDR3 reads CAIGNRGQGAGNTIYF. The CDR3 DNA is TGTGCAATCGGAAACAGGGGGCAGGGTGCTGGAAACACCATATATTTT.